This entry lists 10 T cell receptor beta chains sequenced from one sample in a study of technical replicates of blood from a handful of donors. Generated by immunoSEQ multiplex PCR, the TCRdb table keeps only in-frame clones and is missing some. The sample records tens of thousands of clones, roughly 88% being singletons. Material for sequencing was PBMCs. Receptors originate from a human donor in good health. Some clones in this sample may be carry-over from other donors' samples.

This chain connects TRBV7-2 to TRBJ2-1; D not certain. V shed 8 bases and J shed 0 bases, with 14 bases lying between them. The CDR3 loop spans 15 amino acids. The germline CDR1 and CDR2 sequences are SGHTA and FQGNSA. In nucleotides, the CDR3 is TGTGCCAGCCGTTCCCCACCGAGCTCCTACAATGAGCAGTTCTTC. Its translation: CASRSPPSSYNEQFF.

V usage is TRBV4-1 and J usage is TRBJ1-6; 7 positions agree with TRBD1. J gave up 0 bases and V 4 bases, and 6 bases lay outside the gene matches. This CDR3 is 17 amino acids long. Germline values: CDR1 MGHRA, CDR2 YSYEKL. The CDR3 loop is CASSPGQAYSYNSPLHF. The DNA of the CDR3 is TGCGCCAGCAGCCCAGGACAGGCCTACTCCTATAATTCACCCCTCCACTTT.

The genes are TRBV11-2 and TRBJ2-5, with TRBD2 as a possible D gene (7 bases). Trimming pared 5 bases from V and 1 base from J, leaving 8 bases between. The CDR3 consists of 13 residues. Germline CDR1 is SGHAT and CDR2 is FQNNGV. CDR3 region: CASSRGGQETQYF. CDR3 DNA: TGTGCCAGCAGCAGGGGGGGCCAAGAGACCCAGTACTTC. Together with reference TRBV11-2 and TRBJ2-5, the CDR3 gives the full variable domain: EAGVAQSPRYKIIEKRQSVAFWCNPISGHATLYWYQQILGQGPKLLIQFQNNGVVDDSQLPKDRFSAERLKGVDSTLKIQPAKLEDSAVYLCASSRGGQETQYFGPGTRLLVL.

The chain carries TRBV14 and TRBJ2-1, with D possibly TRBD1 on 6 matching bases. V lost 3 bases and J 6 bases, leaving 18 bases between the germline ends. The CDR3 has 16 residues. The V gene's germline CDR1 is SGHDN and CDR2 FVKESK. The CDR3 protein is CASSHPDRWAFNEQFF. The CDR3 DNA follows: TGTGCCAGCAGCCATCCGGACAGATGGGCCTTCAATGAGCAGTTCTTC. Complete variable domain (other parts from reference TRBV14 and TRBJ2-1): EAGVTQFPSHSVIEKGQTVTLRCDPISGHDNLYWYRRVMGKEIKFLLHFVKESKQDESGMPNNRFLAERTGGTYSTLKVQPAELEDSGVYFCASSHPDRWAFNEQFFGPGTRLTVL.

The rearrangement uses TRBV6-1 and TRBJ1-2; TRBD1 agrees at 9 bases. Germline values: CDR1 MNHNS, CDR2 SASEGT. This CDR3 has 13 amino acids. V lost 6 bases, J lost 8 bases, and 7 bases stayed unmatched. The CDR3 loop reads CASSRTGEKGYTF. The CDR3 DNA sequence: TGTGCCAGCAGCCGGACAGGGGAGAAGGGCTACACCTTC.

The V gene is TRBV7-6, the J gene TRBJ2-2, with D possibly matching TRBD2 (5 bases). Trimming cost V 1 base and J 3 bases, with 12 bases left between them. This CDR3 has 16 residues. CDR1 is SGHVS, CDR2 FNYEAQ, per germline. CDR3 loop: CASSLVERTHTGELFF. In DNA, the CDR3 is TGTGCCAGCAGCTTAGTGGAGCGGACCCACACCGGGGAGCTGTTTTTT.

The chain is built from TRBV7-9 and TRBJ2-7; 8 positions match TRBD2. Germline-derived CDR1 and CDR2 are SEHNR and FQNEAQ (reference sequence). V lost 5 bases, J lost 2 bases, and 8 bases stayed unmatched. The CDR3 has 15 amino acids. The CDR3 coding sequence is TGTGCCAGCAGCCGGGCGAGCGGGGGAACCTACGAGCAGTACTTC. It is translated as CASSRASGGTYEQYF.

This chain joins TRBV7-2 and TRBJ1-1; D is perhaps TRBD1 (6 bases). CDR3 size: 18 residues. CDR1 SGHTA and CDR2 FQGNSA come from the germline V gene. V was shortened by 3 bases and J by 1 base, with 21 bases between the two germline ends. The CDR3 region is CASSFLGARSITNTEAFF. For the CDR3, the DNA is TGTGCCAGCAGCTTTCTGGGGGCGCGTTCTATAACGAACACTGAAGCTTTCTTT.

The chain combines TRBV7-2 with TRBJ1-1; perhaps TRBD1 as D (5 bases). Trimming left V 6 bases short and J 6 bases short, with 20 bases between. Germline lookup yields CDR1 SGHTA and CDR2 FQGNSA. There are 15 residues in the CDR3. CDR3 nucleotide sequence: TGTGCCAGCAGAACGAGGGACTCCGGGCCCTCTGAAGCTTTCTTT. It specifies CASRTRDSGPSEAFF.

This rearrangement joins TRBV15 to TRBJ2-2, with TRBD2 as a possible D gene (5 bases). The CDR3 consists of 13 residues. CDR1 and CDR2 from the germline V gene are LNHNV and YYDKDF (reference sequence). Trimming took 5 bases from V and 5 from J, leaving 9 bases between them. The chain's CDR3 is CATSATSTGELFF. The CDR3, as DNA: TGTGCCACCAGCGCAACTAGTACCGGGGAGCTGTTTTTT.